The 6 T cell receptor beta chains reported below all come from one sample, sequenced in a study of blood T cell repertoires in COVID-19. TCRdb's table, derived via immunoSEQ multiplex PCR, lists solely in-frame clones and lacks some. The table includes approximately 300,000 clones, 85% detected once. Sequencing was done on a sample of PBMCs or T cells enriched from blood (not recorded which). Source of these receptors: a woman in her 30s who had been exposed to COVID-19.

This sequence joins TRBV6-1 and TRBJ1-2; the D is unclear. This CDR3 has 15 amino acids. CDR1 is MNHNS and CDR2 is SASEGT in the germline V gene. Deletions cut 2 bases from V and 2 bases from J, with 12 bases between. The CDR3 here is CASSERAQRNYGYTF. The CDR3 DNA sequence: TGTGCCAGCAGTGAAAGAGCTCAGCGGAACTATGGCTACACCTTC.

The chain has TRBV5-1 and TRBJ1-1; D gene unclear. The V end lost 7 bases, the J end lost 4 bases, and 11 bases lay between the germline ends. There are 12 residues in the CDR3. Germline V gene lookup returns CDR1 SGHRS and CDR2 YFSETQ. As DNA, the CDR3 is TGCGCCAGCCAAGGAGTTTCCACTGAAGCTTTCTTT. Protein product: CASQGVSTEAFF.

This clone was counted once. The chain uses TRBV18 and TRBJ1-1, with D possibly matching TRBD1 (5 bases). The germline V gene has CDR1 KGHSH and CDR2 LQKENI. V was clipped by 2 bases and J by 2 bases, with 9 bases between them. The CDR3 has 14 residues. CDR3 sequence (DNA): TGTGCCAGCTCACCATTCAGGGATAACACTGAAGCTTTCTTT. Its translation: CASSPFRDNTEAFF.

CDR3 protein: CASSLGLAGTYKDTQYF. CDR3 bases: TGTGCCAGCAGCCTCGGACTAGCGGGGACGTATAAGGATACGCAGTATTTT. This chain links TRBV3-1 (or the pseudogene TRBV3-2) with TRBJ2-3, with 12 nucleotides matching TRBD2. CDR3 length equals 17 residues. Germline CDR1 is LGHDT and CDR2 is YNNKEL (reference sequence). The ends lost 4 bases at V and 6 bases at J; junction bases unmatched: 11.

The chain combines TRBV7-9 with TRBJ2-7; maybe TRBD1 (5 bases). V lost 0 bases to trimming and J lost 0 bases, with 12 bases between them. The length of the CDR3 is 16 residues. CDR1 is SEHNR, CDR2 FQNEAQ, per germline (reference sequence). Here the CDR3 DNA reads TGTGCCAGCAGCTTAGCCCCCGAGACAGCCTCCTACGAGCAGTACTTC. This codes for CASSLAPETASYEQYF.

CDR3 in amino acids: CASSRQGGYWTEAFF. CDR3 sequence (DNA): TGTGCCAGCAGCAGACAGGGGGGATACTGGACTGAAGCTTTCTTT. The chain joins TRBV28 to TRBJ1-1, with 9 positions matching TRBD1. The CDR3 totals 15 residues. After removal of 6 bases from V and 5 bases from J, the junction contained 10 bases not matched to a gene. The germline gives CDR1 MDHEN, CDR2 SYDVKM.